Following are 15 T cell receptor beta chains from one sample sequenced in a study of shared clonotypes between healthy human individuals. The table came from immunoSEQ multiplex PCR; TCRdb's copy has only in-frame clones and leaves some out. This sample has some 2.3 million clones, with approximately 95% found just once. Sequencing used naive CD4+ T cells from PBMCs. Subset of the sample: CD45RA+ positively selected. These receptors came from a man between 18 and 29 years old in good health. Some clones in this sample may be carry-over from other donors' samples.

J is TRBJ1-5 and V is TRBV4-2; tentatively, D is TRBD1 (5 bases). V was cut by 5 bases and J by 2 bases, with 13 bases left in between. The germline V gene has CDR1 LGHNA and CDR2 YNFKEQ. The CDR3 runs to 15 residues. CDR3 in DNA: TGTGCCAGCAGCTCTGCCGGAGGGGGCAATCAGCCCCAGCATTTT. Amino acid sequence: CASSSAGGGNQPQHF.

This sequence joins TRBV27 and TRBJ2-1; D ambiguous. V shed 5 bases and J shed 15 bases, with 20 bases lying between them. The length of the CDR3 is 13 residues. Germline CDR1 and CDR2: MNHEY and SMNVEV (reference sequence). This CDR3 is CASSRTDGVTRFF. The CDR3 DNA follows: TGTGCCAGCAGTCGTACCGACGGAGTAACGAGGTTCTTC.

This chain connects TRBV7-3 to TRBJ2-2, with a tentative D call TRBD2 (5 bases). Trimming removed 1 base at V and 4 bases at J, with 10 bases between. CDR1 and CDR2 from the germline V gene are SGHTA and FQGTGA. The CDR3 covers 15 residues. The chain's CDR3 is CASSLNTGSTGELFF. In DNA form, the CDR3 reads TGTGCCAGCAGCTTAAATACGGGGTCCACCGGGGAGCTGTTTTTT. The whole variable domain, filled in from reference TRBV7-3 and TRBJ2-2, reads GAGVSQTPSNKVTEKGKYVELRCDPISGHTALYWYRQSLGQGPEFLIYFQGTGAADDSGLPNDRFFAVRPEGSVSTLKIQRTERGDSAVYLCASSLNTGSTGELFFGEGSRLTVL.

For the CDR3, the DNA is TGTGCCAGCAGGCTAAGGGACGGCGGGGAGCTGTTTTTT. Protein: CASRLRDGGELFF. The chain uses TRBV6-5 and TRBJ2-2; TRBD1 or TRBD2 may be the D gene (5 bases each). Germline CDR1 MNHEY, CDR2 SVGAGI. The CDR3 is 13 amino acids. Between the trimmed V and J ends, which lost 6 bases and 7 bases, there was a span of 12 bases.

This clone came up once. V usage is TRBV28 and J usage is TRBJ1-3, with D unresolved. Trimming cost V 7 bases and J 0 bases, with 16 bases left between them. This CDR3 spans 16 amino acids. The germline V gene has CDR1 MDHEN and CDR2 SYDVKM. The chain's CDR3 is CASTPWSLNSGNTIYF. In DNA, the CDR3 is TGTGCCAGCACCCCATGGAGCCTTAACTCTGGAAACACCATATATTTT. The full variable domain, rest sourced from reference TRBV28 and TRBJ1-3, is DVKVTQSSRYLVKRTGEKVFLECVQDMDHENMFWYRQDPGLGLRLIYFSYDVKMKEKGDIPEGYSVSREKKERFSLILESASTNQTSMYLCASTPWSLNSGNTIYFGEGSWLTVV.

The V call is TRBV11-2, the J call TRBJ2-6; D is possibly TRBD1 (5 bases). CDR1 and CDR2 from the germline V gene are SGHAT and FQNNGV. The CDR3 has 15 amino acids. Trimming took 5 bases from V and 2 from J, leaving 10 bases between them. CDR3 sequence (DNA): TGTGCCAGCAGCACAGGACCTACTGGGGCCAACGTCCTGACTTTC. It translates to CASSTGPTGANVLTF. The variable domain in full, with the rest retrieved from reference TRBV11-2 and TRBJ2-6, is EAGVAQSPRYKIIEKRQSVAFWCNPISGHATLYWYQQILGQGPKLLIQFQNNGVVDDSQLPKDRFSAERLKGVDSTLKIQPAKLEDSAVYLCASSTGPTGANVLTFGAGSRLTVL.

The sample holds one count of this clone. This rearrangement joins TRBV2 to TRBJ2-5; D is unresolved. Germline lookup yields CDR1 SNHLY and CDR2 FYNNEI. The CDR3 runs 13 residues. V dropped 0 bases and J dropped 0 bases, with 2 bases sitting between them. The CDR3 nucleotides are TGTGCCAGCAGTGAAGCAGACCAAGAGACCCAGTACTTC. This gives the protein CASSEADQETQYF.

The chain links TRBV7-9 to TRBJ2-3; D is unclear. The CDR3 has 15 amino acids. Germline V gene sequence: CDR1 SEHNR, CDR2 FQNEAQ (reference sequence). V lost 2 bases to trimming and J lost 0 bases, with 9 bases between them. CDR3 in amino acids: CASSLYSTSTDTQYF. The CDR3 DNA follows: TGTGCCAGCAGCTTATACAGCACTAGCACAGATACGCAGTATTTT.

This chain links TRBV9 with TRBJ2-1; D gene unclear. The CDR3 loop spans 13 amino acids. Trimming cost V 4 bases and J 8 bases, with 13 bases left between them. The germline gives CDR1 SGDLS, CDR2 YYNGEE. CDR3 coding DNA: TGTGCCAGCAGCCCTCAGGCCGGCTATGAGCAGTTCTTC. It codes for CASSPQAGYEQFF.

The V call is TRBV28, the J call TRBJ2-7; TRBD1 aligns across 9 bases. CDR1 is MDHEN and CDR2 is SYDVKM in the germline V gene. Trimming cost V 7 bases and J 6 bases; bases outside gene matches: 10. This CDR3 is built from 14 residues. The CDR3 region is CASTLRDRDSEQYF. DNA for the CDR3: TGTGCCAGCACCCTCCGGGACAGGGATTCCGAGCAGTACTTC.

V is TRBV2 and J is TRBJ1-5; TRBD1 is a possible D gene (5 bases). Deletions cut 3 bases from V and 5 bases from J, with 8 bases between. CDR1 SNHLY and CDR2 FYNNEI come from the germline V gene. The CDR3 spans 13 residues. This CDR3 reads CASSDWGDQPQHF. CDR3 nucleotides: TGTGCCAGCAGTGATTGGGGGGATCAGCCCCAGCATTTT.

The gene calls are TRBV29-1 and TRBJ2-3, with TRBD2 matching over 7 bases. This CDR3 is built from 12 residues. Germline values: CDR1 SQVTM, CDR2 ANQGSEA. The V and J ends lost 7 bases and 5 bases, in that order; junction bases with no gene match: 6. The CDR3 nucleotides read TGCAGCGCAGATCGGGGGGAAGATACGCAGTATTTT. As protein: CSADRGEDTQYF.

The gene calls are TRBV21-1 and TRBJ2-5; the D segment call TRBD2 is taken from the table without a DNA check. TRBV21-1 is given as a pseudogene. The CDR3 is 16 amino acids. This CDR3 is CASSKGLAGAQETQYF. The CDR3 nucleotides read TGTGCCAGCAGCAAAGGACTAGCGGGAGCACAAGAGACCCAGTACTTC.

The chain uses TRBV10-3 and TRBJ2-2; 13 bases align to TRBD2. The germline gives CDR1 ENHRY, CDR2 SYGVKD. This CDR3 is built from 17 residues. The ends lost 8 bases at V and 0 bases at J; junction bases unmatched: 6. For the CDR3, the DNA is TGTGCCATCGGGTCGGGACTAGCGGGGCCGAACACCGGGGAGCTGTTTTTT. Translation gives CAIGSGLAGPNTGELFF.

The V call is TRBV6-1, the J call TRBJ1-2; possible D gene TRBD1, 5 bases. Germline CDR1 reads MNHNS; CDR2 reads SASEGT. This CDR3 has 15 residues. Trimming shortened V by 1 base and J by 4 bases, and 13 bases separated the two germline ends. CDR3 sequence: CASSEGGSGTYGYTF. DNA for the CDR3: TGTGCCAGCAGTGAAGGGGGCAGCGGAACCTATGGCTACACCTTC.